These 31 T cell receptor beta chains came from one sample sequenced in a study of OX40 agonist ivuxolimab in advanced cancers. Assay used: immunoSEQ multiplex PCR; TCRdb lists only in-frame clones, some missing. The sample holds around 80,000 clones, about 92% seen once. Material: CD4+ or CD8+ T cells sorted from blood, obtained in a trial of the OX40 agonist ivuxolimab. The receptor source for this set is an adult with an advanced solid tumor such as melanoma, head and neck, liver or kidney cancer.

The chain employs TRBV6-1 and TRBJ2-5; 10 nucleotides align to TRBD1. Trimming removed 5 bases from V and 4 bases from J; junction bases left unmatched: 4. The CDR3 runs 14 residues. Germline lookup yields CDR1 MNHNS and CDR2 SASEGT. The CDR3 protein is CASSRDRGGETQYF. Here the CDR3 DNA reads TGTGCCAGCAGTAGGGACAGGGGAGGAGAGACCCAGTACTTC.

The chain is built from TRBV6-1 and TRBJ2-7; no definite D call. CDR3 length equals 12 residues. Germline CDR1 reads MNHNS; CDR2 reads SASEGT. Trimming left V 3 bases short and J 3 bases short, with 6 bases between. In DNA form, the CDR3 reads TGTGCCAGCAGTGATTCCCACTACGAGCAGTACTTC. Residues: CASSDSHYEQYF.

The rearrangement uses TRBV7-8 and TRBJ2-3; no clear D. The CDR3 runs 15 residues. V was pared by 5 bases and J by 0 bases, with 12 bases between. Germline V gene sequence: CDR1 SGHVS, CDR2 FQNEAQ. The CDR3 is CASSHQPSSTDTQYF. CDR3 nucleotide sequence: TGTGCCAGCAGCCACCAACCATCTAGCACAGATACGCAGTATTTT.

The rearrangement uses TRBV5-6 and TRBJ2-3; 8 bases line up with TRBD2. V shed 0 bases, J shed 2 bases, and the junction held 5 bases outside the gene matches. The length of the CDR3 is 16 residues. The germline V gene encodes CDR1 SGHDT and CDR2 YYEEEE. The CDR3 region is CASSLEQRGTTDTQYF. The CDR3 DNA reads as TGTGCCAGCAGCTTGGAACAGCGGGGGACCACAGATACGCAGTATTTT.

V usage is TRBV14 and J usage is TRBJ1-6; the D gene is possibly TRBD1 (5 bases). The CDR3 covers 15 residues. V was clipped by 1 base and J by 12 bases, with 16 bases between them. Germline V gene lookup returns CDR1 SGHDN and CDR2 FVKESK. In DNA form, the CDR3 reads TGTGCCAGCAGCCAAGGGAGGGGCAGGCAGGTACCCCTCCACTTT. Residues: CASSQGRGRQVPLHF.

This clone has only one observation. The chain has TRBV5-1 and TRBJ2-5; tentative D call: TRBD1 (5 bases). CDR3 length equals 15 residues. Germline-derived CDR1 and CDR2 are SGHRS and YFSETQ. V gave up 1 base and J gave up 2 bases, with 12 bases separating them. CDR3 in amino acids: CASSLRGSLQETQYF. In DNA form, the CDR3 reads TGCGCCAGCAGCTTGAGGGGCAGCCTTCAAGAGACCCAGTACTTC.

The chain employs TRBV11-2 and TRBJ2-3, with D uncertain. This CDR3 has 13 amino acids. Per the germline V gene, CDR1 is SGHAT and CDR2 is FQNNGV. The ends were cut back, 5 bases at V and 7 bases at J, with 13 bases in the middle. This chain's CDR3 is CASSALLYYTQYF. The CDR3 bases are TGTGCCAGCAGCGCCTTACTTTACTATACGCAGTATTTT.

The chain recombines TRBV10-2 with TRBJ2-5, with 8 bases fitting TRBD2. Germline V gene sequence: CDR1 WSHSY, CDR2 SAAADI. Trimming cost V 4 bases and J 6 bases; bases outside gene matches: 4. This CDR3 is built from 13 residues. Here the CDR3 reads CASSGKREQTQYF. Written as DNA, the CDR3 is TGCGCCAGCAGTGGGAAGCGGGAGCAGACCCAGTACTTC.

This chain uses TRBV5-1 with TRBJ2-2; D call uncertain. Germline loops: CDR1 SGHRS, CDR2 YFSETQ. V was pared by 1 base and J by 4 bases, with 8 bases between. This CDR3 has 14 residues. The CDR3 nucleotides read TGCGCCAGCAGCTTGAAGGGCAGCACCGGGGAGCTGTTTTTT. Protein: CASSLKGSTGELFF.

V and J are TRBV14 and TRBJ2-7; D is possibly TRBD1 (7 bases). The CDR3 runs to 14 residues. Trimming stripped 6 bases from V and 9 bases from J, with 21 bases between. Germline CDR1 is SGHDN and CDR2 is FVKESK. The CDR3 spells CASRKGGTAVGQYF. The CDR3 DNA sequence: TGTGCCAGCAGGAAAGGCGGGACAGCCGTAGGGCAGTACTTC.

This clone was detected only once. V usage is TRBV11-3 and J usage is TRBJ2-2; tentatively, D is TRBD2 (5 bases). This CDR3 has 15 amino acids. Germline V gene lookup returns CDR1 SGHNT and CDR2 YENEEA. V was shortened by 1 base and J by 7 bases, with 13 bases between the two germline ends. As DNA, the CDR3 is TGTGCCAGCAGCTTAGGTGTGGGAGTTGGCGGGGAGCTGTTTTTT. This sequence encodes CASSLGVGVGGELFF.

The chain has TRBV4-2 and TRBJ2-1; 13 bases map to TRBD2. Germline trimming cut 3 bases from V and 8 bases from J; bases unmatched to any gene: 4. The CDR3 contains 15 residues. Germline-derived CDR1 and CDR2 are LGHNA and YNFKEQ. This CDR3 reads CASSQGTSGVDEQFF. The CDR3 DNA is TGTGCCAGCAGCCAGGGGACTAGCGGGGTCGATGAGCAGTTCTTC.

The chain is built from TRBV25-1 and TRBJ2-5; D remains unclear. With 6 bases removed from V and 4 bases from J, the gap between germline ends came to 3 bases. Per the germline V gene, CDR1 is MGHDK and CDR2 is SYGVNS. The CDR3 contains 10 residues. CDR3: CASSLETQYF. The CDR3 region has the DNA TGTGCCAGCAGCCTAGAGACCCAGTACTTC.

V is TRBV6-1 and J is TRBJ1-5; D is possibly TRBD1 (5 bases). The CDR3 runs 14 residues. CDR1 and CDR2 (germline): MNHNS, SASEGT. Trimming shortened V by 4 bases and J by 5 bases, and 12 bases separated the two germline ends. The chain's CDR3 is CASSGQRGYQPQHF. CDR3 bases: TGTGCCAGCAGTGGACAGAGAGGTTATCAGCCCCAGCATTTT.

This chain links TRBV5-1 with TRBJ2-5, with TRBD2 identical over 9 bases. V shed 4 bases and J 6 bases; nucleotides not matched to a gene: 7. The CDR3 sequence is 14 residues long. Germline-derived CDR1 and CDR2 are SGHRS and YFSETQ. CDR3 region: CASSQAGGQKTQYF. DNA of the CDR3: TGCGCCAGCAGCCAAGCGGGGGGCCAGAAGACCCAGTACTTC.

The genes are TRBV19 and TRBJ2-4, with 7 positions matching TRBD1. Germline values: CDR1 LNHDA, CDR2 SQIVND (reference sequence). The CDR3 sequence is 16 residues long. Germline trimming cut 3 bases from V and 3 bases from J; bases unmatched to any gene: 8. The CDR3 sequence is CASSMGQLSGKNIQYF. The CDR3, as DNA: TGTGCCAGTAGTATGGGACAGCTTAGTGGCAAAAACATTCAGTACTTC.

The chain combines TRBV5-1 with TRBJ2-3; a weak D match, TRBD2 (5 bases). The CDR3 has 15 residues. Germline-derived CDR1 and CDR2 are SGHRS and YFSETQ. Trimming removed 1 base at V and 0 bases at J, with 9 bases between. CDR3 nucleotide sequence: TGCGCCAGCAGCTTGTCGGGAACTAGCACAGATACGCAGTATTTT. It codes for CASSLSGTSTDTQYF. Full variable domain (rest looked up from reference TRBV5-1 and TRBJ2-3): KAGVTQTPRYLIKTRGQQVTLSCSPISGHRSVSWYQQTPGQGLQFLFEYFSETQRNKGNFPGRFSGRQFSNSRSEMNVSTLELGDSALYLCASSLSGTSTDTQYFGPGTRLTVL.

V and J are TRBV30 and TRBJ1-2, with a weak D call TRBD1 (5 bases). CDR3 length equals 13 residues. V was shortened by 1 base and J by 14 bases, with 20 bases between the two germline ends. Germline CDR1 is GTSNPN and CDR2 is SVGIG (reference sequence). The CDR3 DNA is TGTGCCTGGAGTGCTTCAGGATTGGGGGGGTTTACCTTC. Its protein is CAWSASGLGGFTF. The full variable domain, its missing parts supplied by reference TRBV30 and TRBJ1-2, is SQTIHQWPATLVQPVGSPLSLECTVEGTSNPNLYWYRQAAGRGLQLLFYSVGIGQISSEVPQNLSASRPQDRQFILSSKKLLLSDSGFYLCAWSASGLGGFTFGSGTRLTVV.

The V gene is TRBV6-1, the J gene TRBJ2-5, with D perhaps TRBD2 (5 bases). Germline V CDR1 and CDR2: MNHNS, SASEGT. The CDR3 is 13 amino acids. Trimming cost V 5 bases and J 4 bases, with 11 bases left between them. The CDR3 coding sequence is TGTGCCAGCAGTCCGCTGCGGGTAGAGACCCAGTACTTC. Encoded protein: CASSPLRVETQYF.

This clone has more than one count but fewer than ten. The chain is built from TRBV5-1 and TRBJ1-1; a weak D match, TRBD1 (6 bases). This CDR3 spans 16 amino acids. V was cut by 0 bases and J by 3 bases, with 15 bases left in between. Germline CDR1 is SGHRS and CDR2 is YFSETQ. The CDR3 bases are TGCGCCAGCAGCTTGGTAGTCGGGGGCAGTGACACTGAAGCTTTCTTT. Translated: CASSLVVGGSDTEAFF.

This clone was detected only once. As DNA, the CDR3 is TGTGCCACCAGCAGACTGGTCACCGGTGGCACAGATACGCAGTATTTT. Translating it yields CATSRLVTGGTDTQYF. The chain recombines TRBV15 with TRBJ2-3; no clear D gene. Germline V gives CDR1 LNHNV, CDR2 YYDKDF (reference sequence). The CDR3 is 16 amino acids. The germline V and J ends were trimmed by 2 bases and 1 base, with 13 bases remaining between them.

The V gene is TRBV19, the J gene TRBJ2-1; D remains ambiguous. Trimming pared 0 bases from V and 12 bases from J, leaving 12 bases between. Germline values: CDR1 LNHDA, CDR2 SQIVND (reference sequence). The CDR3 has 13 residues. The CDR3 sequence is CASSIEGGLAQFF. For the CDR3, the DNA is TGTGCCAGTAGTATAGAGGGCGGTCTGGCGCAGTTCTTC.

This clone was found once. The chain joins TRBV29-1 to TRBJ2-1; D uncertain. Trimming shortened V by 4 bases and J by 6 bases, and 13 bases separated the two germline ends. Per germline, CDR1 SQVTM and CDR2 ANQGSEA. The CDR3 totals 13 residues. The CDR3 is CSVADPRPNEQFF. DNA for the CDR3: TGCAGCGTTGCAGACCCTCGGCCCAATGAGCAGTTCTTC.

This rearrangement joins TRBV5-4 to TRBJ1-6; tentatively, D is TRBD1 (5 bases). Trimming shortened V by 4 bases and J by 10 bases, and 18 bases separated the two germline ends. CDR3 size: 15 residues. Per germline, CDR1 SGHNT and CDR2 YYREEE (reference sequence). In DNA form, the CDR3 reads TGTGCCAGCAGCCACGCCGGGGGAAAAGGATCACCCCTCCACTTT. Its translation: CASSHAGGKGSPLHF.

The rearrangement links TRBV13 to TRBJ2-7; D is possibly TRBD1 (5 bases). The germline gives CDR1 PRHDT, CDR2 FYEKMQ (reference sequence). The CDR3 runs to 13 residues. Trimming removed 0 bases from V and 5 bases from J, with 8 bases in between. Here the CDR3 DNA reads TGTGCCAGCAGCTTAGGGACAGAGGACGAGCAGTACTTC. Translating gives CASSLGTEDEQYF.

The rearrangement links TRBV13 to TRBJ2-3; TRBD2 might be the D (8 bases). This CDR3 is 16 amino acids long. The germline gives CDR1 PRHDT, CDR2 FYEKMQ (reference sequence). Trimming took off 5 bases at V and 8 bases at J, with 23 bases between the two ends. This CDR3 reads CASSTKGLGGYATQYF. The CDR3, as DNA: TGTGCCAGCAGCACAAAGGGACTAGGGGGCTACGCTACGCAGTATTTT.

This rearrangement joins TRBV10-3 to TRBJ2-2; D is undetermined. With 3 bases removed from V and 4 bases from J, the gap between germline ends came to 12 bases. The CDR3 contains 15 residues. The germline gives CDR1 ENHRY, CDR2 SYGVKD. DNA for the CDR3: TGTGCCATCAGTGATGGCAGACAAACCACCGGGGAGCTGTTTTTT. Its translation: CAISDGRQTTGELFF.

This sequence joins TRBV28 and TRBJ2-2; D is uncertain. CDR1 MDHEN and CDR2 SYDVKM come from the germline V gene. The CDR3 has 15 residues. The V and J ends lost 3 bases and 3 bases respectively, with 11 bases between them. CDR3 in amino acids: CASSFWDLDTGELFF. CDR3 DNA: TGTGCCAGCAGTTTCTGGGATTTGGACACCGGGGAGCTGTTTTTT.

The J gene is TRBJ2-2, the V gene TRBV13; D is perhaps TRBD2 (8 bases). Germline values: CDR1 PRHDT, CDR2 FYEKMQ (reference sequence). The V end was cut by 2 bases, the J end by 6 bases, with 37 bases between. This CDR3 has 23 residues. The CDR3 bases are TGTGCCAGCAGCTTACGGCTGCAGGGGGTTGGTAGCGGGAAGTTTTCGGTTTCCGGGGAGCTGTTTTTT. This gives the protein CASSLRLQGVGSGKFSVSGELFF.

This chain uses TRBV30 with TRBJ2-1; tentative D call: TRBD2 (6 bases). With 5 bases removed from V and 3 bases from J, the gap between germline ends came to 14 bases. Germline-derived CDR1 and CDR2 are GTSNPN and SVGIG (reference sequence). This CDR3 region has 14 residues. The CDR3 nucleotides are TGTGCCTGGTCGGACCTAGCGAACTACAATGAGCAGTTCTTC. This codes for CAWSDLANYNEQFF.

The rearrangement links TRBV7-3 to TRBJ2-1, with 10 bases that match TRBD2. J gave up 6 bases and V 0 bases, and 5 bases lay outside the gene matches. This CDR3 comprises 16 residues. Germline CDR1 SGHTA, CDR2 FQGTGA. CDR3 DNA: TGTGCCAGCAGCTTAACGGGACTAGCGCCAATCAATGAGCAGTTCTTC. This codes for CASSLTGLAPINEQFF.